This record covers a single TCR beta chain. Its specific antigen is unknown. Qualities for individual bases were not recorded, and no much larger clone is one base off. The immunoSEQ platform was used to carry out deep TCRbeta sequencing. Processing in the source paper ran as follows. For further analysis, only productive rearrangements were exported out of the immunoSEQ Analyzer. T cell phenotypes were assigned to bulk TCRbeta clonotypes by matching the clonotypes to single-cell RNA+TCR-seq clones that had the same TCRbeta sequence. Using bulk TCR sequencing data, clone enrichment in tumor was calculated by dividing a clone's tumor frequency by the same clone's PBMC frequency. GLIPH was used to sort TCRs into specificity groups, which are clusters of distinct TCRs that likely recognize common antigens through shared CDR3 motifs. The immuneACCESS repertoire file appears here via TCRdb, limited to in-frame rearrangements. These files lack a portion of the clones; in checked studies, under half of the deficit traces to unresolved V genes, and the cause of the others is not known. That table is the source of V, J and clone size, and D and trimming were worked out from the DNA. The sample has 20,000 to 25,000 clones on record, just under 80% of them singletons. 26% of the sample rests with the top ten.

This sample stems from a study of T cells in tumors after PD-1 blockade (dated by TCRdb to between 2018 and 2021). About the full investigation: Patients were excluded if they had prior checkpoint blockade, use of systemic immunosuppressants, or recent radiotherapy or other anti-cancer therapy within 4 weeks. To compare blood and tumor clonotypes, bulk TCR sequencing was performed on 9 to 11 peripheral blood samples from about five patients. Treatment consisted of either cemiplimab 350 mg every 2 weeks or pembrolizumab 200 mg every 3 weeks. Ongoing daily vismodegib 150 mg was also given to a subset of patients during anti-PD-1 treatment. RECIST version 1.1 was used to assess clinical response. Peripheral blood samples averaged around 110,000 TCR templates (range about 21,000-260,000) and 35,000 to 45,000 unique clonotypes. The study performed paired single-cell RNA and TCR sequencing on site-matched tumors from BCC or SCC patients before and after anti-PD-1 therapy.

The time point label of this sample denotes: before anti-PD-1 therapy. For bulk TCRbeta sequencing, genomic DNA was extracted from tumor biopsies or peripheral blood, and input amounts ranged from 616 ng to 6,004 ng. Every patient was a poor candidate for surgical resection and had histologically proven advanced or metastatic basal or squamous cell carcinoma. The basal cell carcinoma cohort was made up of roughly eleven patients, and bulk tumor TCR sequencing was performed for 8 or 9 of these patients. Overall study results and their limits: Where the novel T cell clones came from was not determined, and possible sources could include lymphoid organs or rare unexpanded clones inside the tumor or in the tumor periphery. About two fifths of tumor TCR clonotypes were detected in blood, and some novel exhausted tumor clones were observed in pre-treatment blood, which was taken as suggesting peripheral recruitment.

The CDR1 and CDR2 encoded by the germline V gene (reference sequence) are LNHDA and SQIVND. Trimming costs V 4 bases and J 0 bases, and their ends lie 4 bases apart. Measured from the cysteine to the phenylalanine, the CDR3 is 13 residues long. Only CDR3 DNA remains: 39 bases, in frame from the first base. The clonotype was recovered from a human donor with basal cell carcinoma. This material consisted of PBMCs, taken before anti-PD-1 treatment. The V and J segments used are TRBV19 and TRBJ2-1, with the identity of the D gene unclear. The nucleotides are TGTGCCAGTAGTACGAGCTCCTACAATGAGCAGTTCTTC. It encodes CASSTSSYNEQFF. Extended through the reference TRBV19 and TRBJ2-1 proteins, this CDR3 yields the full variable domain: DGGITQSPKYLFRKEGQNVTLSCEQNLNHDAMYWYRQDPGQGLRLIYYSQIVNDFQKGDIAEGYSVSREKKESFPLTVTSAQKNPTAFYLCASSTSSYNEQFFGPGTRLTVL.